This TCR beta chain was sequenced for a study of blood T cell repertoires in COVID-19. The table lists this clone with a few counts. In the study's own analysis: Amplification with reference gene primers provided the estimates of nucleated cell counts. The protocol was immunoSEQ multiplex PCR, while the TCRdb copy is restricted to in-frame clones and leaves out a portion. That table gives V, J and clone size, and the DNA gave D and trimming. The table shows 250,000 to 300,000 clones, with about nine tenths occurring only once. The source of this sequence is a woman in her twenties or thirties with active or convalescent COVID-19. The sample was peripheral blood.

CDR3 sequence: CASSAASGGANEQFF. The CDR3 bases are TGTGCCAGCAGTGCGGCTAGCGGGGGGGCCAATGAGCAGTTCTTC. This chain joins TRBV28 and TRBJ2-1; TRBD2 matches 12 bases. The V and J ends lost 5 bases and 6 bases, in that order; junction bases with no gene match: 5. This CDR3 is 15 amino acids long. The germline V gene has CDR1 MDHEN and CDR2 SYDVKM.